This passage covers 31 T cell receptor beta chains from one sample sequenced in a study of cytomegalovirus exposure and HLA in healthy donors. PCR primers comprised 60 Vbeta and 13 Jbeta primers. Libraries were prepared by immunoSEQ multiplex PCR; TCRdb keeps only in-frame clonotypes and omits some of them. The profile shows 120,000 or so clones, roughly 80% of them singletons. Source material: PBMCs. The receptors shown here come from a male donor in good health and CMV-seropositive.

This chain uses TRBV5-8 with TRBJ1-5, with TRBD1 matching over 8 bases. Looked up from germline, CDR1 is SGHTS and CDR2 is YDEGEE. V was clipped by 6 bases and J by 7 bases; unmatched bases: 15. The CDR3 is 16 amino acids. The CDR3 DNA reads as TGTGCCAGCAACCCAATCCGGGACAGGAGGGCCCAGCCCCAGCATTTT. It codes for CASNPIRDRRAQPQHF.

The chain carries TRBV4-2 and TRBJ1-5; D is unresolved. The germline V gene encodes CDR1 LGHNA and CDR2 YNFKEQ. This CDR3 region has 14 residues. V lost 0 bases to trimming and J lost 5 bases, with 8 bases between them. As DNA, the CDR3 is TGTGCCAGCAGCCAAGATCCGGGAGATCAGCCCCAGCATTTT. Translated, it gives CASSQDPGDQPQHF.

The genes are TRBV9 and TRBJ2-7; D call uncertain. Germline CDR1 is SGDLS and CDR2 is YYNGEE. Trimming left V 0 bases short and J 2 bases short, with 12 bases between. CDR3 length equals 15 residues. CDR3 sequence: CASSVGSGGTYEQYF. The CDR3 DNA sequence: TGTGCCAGCAGCGTAGGGTCTGGCGGTACCTACGAGCAGTACTTC.

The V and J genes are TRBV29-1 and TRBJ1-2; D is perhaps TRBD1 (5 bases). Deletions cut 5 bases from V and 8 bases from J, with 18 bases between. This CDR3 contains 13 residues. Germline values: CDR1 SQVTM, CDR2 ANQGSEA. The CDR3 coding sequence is TGCAGCGTTATAACACCAGGGAATGGAGGCTACACCTTC. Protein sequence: CSVITPGNGGYTF.

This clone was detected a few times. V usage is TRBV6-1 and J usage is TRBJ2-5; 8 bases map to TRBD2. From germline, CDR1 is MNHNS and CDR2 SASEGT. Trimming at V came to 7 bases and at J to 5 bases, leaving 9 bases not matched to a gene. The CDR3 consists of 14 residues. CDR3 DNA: TGTGCCAGCAACCGCCGGGAGGGATCTGAGACCCAGTACTTC. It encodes CASNRREGSETQYF.

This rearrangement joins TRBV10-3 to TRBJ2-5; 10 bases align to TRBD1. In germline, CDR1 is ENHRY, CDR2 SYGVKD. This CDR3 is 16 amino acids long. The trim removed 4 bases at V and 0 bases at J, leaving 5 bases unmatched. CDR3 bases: TGTGCCATCAGTGGGGGACAGGGGTCCAACCAAGAGACCCAGTACTTC. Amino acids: CAISGGQGSNQETQYF.

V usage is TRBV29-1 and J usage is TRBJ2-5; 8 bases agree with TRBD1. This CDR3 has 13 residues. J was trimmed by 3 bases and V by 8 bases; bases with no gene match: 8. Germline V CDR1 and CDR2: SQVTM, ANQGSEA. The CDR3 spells CSSGQGYKETQYF. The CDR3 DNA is TGCAGCTCCGGACAGGGATACAAAGAGACCCAGTACTTC.

This CDR3 reads CASSWTTGDQETQYF. In DNA form, the CDR3 reads TGCGCCAGCAGCTGGACCACAGGGGACCAAGAGACCCAGTACTTC. The chain joins TRBV5-1 to TRBJ2-5, with TRBD1 matching over 7 bases. Germline CDR1 and CDR2: SGHRS and YFSETQ. This CDR3 comprises 15 residues. The ends lost 3 bases at V and 0 bases at J; junction bases unmatched: 5.

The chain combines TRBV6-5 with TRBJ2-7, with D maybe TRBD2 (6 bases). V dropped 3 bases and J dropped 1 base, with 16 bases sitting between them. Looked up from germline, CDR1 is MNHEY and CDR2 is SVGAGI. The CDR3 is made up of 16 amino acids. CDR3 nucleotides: TGTGCCAGCAGTTATAGGTTTGTTAGCGGATCCTACGAGCAGTACTTC. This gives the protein CASSYRFVSGSYEQYF.

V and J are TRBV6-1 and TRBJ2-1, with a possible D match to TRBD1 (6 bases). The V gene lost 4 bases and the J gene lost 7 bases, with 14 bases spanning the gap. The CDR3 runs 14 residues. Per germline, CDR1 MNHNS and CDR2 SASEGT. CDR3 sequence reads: CASSVVQGSNEQFF. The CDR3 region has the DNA TGTGCCAGCAGTGTCGTCCAGGGGTCGAATGAGCAGTTCTTC.

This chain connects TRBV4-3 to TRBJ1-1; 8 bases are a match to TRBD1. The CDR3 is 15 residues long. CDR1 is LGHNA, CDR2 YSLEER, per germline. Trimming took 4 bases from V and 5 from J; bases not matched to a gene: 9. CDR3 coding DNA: TGCGCCAGCAGCCCGCGGACAGGGCTAGAGACTGAAGCTTTCTTT. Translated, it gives CASSPRTGLETEAFF.

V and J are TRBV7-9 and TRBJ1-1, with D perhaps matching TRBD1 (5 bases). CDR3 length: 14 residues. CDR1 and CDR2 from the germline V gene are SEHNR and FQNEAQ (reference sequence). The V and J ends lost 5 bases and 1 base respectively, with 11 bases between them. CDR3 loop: CASSVGGANTEAFF. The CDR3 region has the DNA TGTGCCAGCAGCGTCGGGGGAGCGAACACTGAAGCTTTCTTT.

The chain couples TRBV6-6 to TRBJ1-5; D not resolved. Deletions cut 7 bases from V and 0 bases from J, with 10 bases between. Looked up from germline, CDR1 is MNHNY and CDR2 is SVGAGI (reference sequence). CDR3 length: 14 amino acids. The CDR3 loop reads CASKASSSNQPQHF. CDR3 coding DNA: TGTGCCAGCAAAGCCTCAAGTAGCAATCAGCCCCAGCATTTT.

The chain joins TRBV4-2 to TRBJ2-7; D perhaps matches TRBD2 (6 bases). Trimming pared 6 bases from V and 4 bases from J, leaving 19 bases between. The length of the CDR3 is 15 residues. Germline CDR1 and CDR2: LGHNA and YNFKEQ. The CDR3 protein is CASRPMDVGGYEQYF. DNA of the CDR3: TGTGCCAGCAGACCAATGGACGTTGGAGGGTACGAGCAGTACTTC.

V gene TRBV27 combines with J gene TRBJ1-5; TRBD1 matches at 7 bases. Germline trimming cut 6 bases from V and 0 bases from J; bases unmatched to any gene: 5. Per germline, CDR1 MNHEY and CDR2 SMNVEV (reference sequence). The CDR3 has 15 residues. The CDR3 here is CASSRGTSSNQPQHF. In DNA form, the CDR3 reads TGTGCCAGCAGCAGGGGGACCTCTAGCAATCAGCCCCAGCATTTT.

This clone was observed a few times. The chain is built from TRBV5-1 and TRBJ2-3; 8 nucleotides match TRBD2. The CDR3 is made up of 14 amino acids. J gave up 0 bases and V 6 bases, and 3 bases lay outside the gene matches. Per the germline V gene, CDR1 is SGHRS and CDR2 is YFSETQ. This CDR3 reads CASTLAESTDTQYF. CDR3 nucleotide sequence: TGCGCCAGCACACTAGCGGAGAGCACAGATACGCAGTATTTT.

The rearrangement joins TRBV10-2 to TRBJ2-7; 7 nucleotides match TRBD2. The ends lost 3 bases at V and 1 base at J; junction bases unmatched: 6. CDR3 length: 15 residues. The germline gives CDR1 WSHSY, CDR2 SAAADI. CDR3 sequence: CASSDGQGGSYEQYF. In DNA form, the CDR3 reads TGCGCCAGCAGTGACGGCCAGGGAGGGTCCTACGAGCAGTACTTC.

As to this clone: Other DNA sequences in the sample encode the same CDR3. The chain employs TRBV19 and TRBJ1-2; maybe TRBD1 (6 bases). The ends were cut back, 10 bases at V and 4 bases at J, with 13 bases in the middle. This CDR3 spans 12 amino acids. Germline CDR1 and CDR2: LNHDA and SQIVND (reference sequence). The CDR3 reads CATTGTLYGYTF. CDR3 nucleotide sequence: TGTGCCACCACCGGGACACTCTATGGCTACACCTTC.

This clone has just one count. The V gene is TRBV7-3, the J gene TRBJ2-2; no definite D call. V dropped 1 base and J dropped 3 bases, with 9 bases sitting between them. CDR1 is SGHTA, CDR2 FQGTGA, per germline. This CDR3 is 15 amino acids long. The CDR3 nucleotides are TGTGCCAGCAGCTTAAATAATGTGTACACCGGGGAGCTGTTTTTT. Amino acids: CASSLNNVYTGELFF.

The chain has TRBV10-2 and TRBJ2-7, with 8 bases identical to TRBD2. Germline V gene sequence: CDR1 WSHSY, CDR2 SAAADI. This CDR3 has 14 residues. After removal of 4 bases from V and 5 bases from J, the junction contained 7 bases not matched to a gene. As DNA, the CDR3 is TGCGCCAGCAGTGGGGTAGCGGGATCCCACGAGCAGTACTTC. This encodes CASSGVAGSHEQYF.

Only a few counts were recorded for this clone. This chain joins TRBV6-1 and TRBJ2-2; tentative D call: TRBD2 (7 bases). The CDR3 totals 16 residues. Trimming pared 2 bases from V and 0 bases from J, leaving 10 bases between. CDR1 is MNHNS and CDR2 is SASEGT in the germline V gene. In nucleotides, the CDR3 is TGTGCCAGCAGTGAAAGGGGGGGGGCGAACACCGGGGAGCTGTTTTTT. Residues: CASSERGGANTGELFF.

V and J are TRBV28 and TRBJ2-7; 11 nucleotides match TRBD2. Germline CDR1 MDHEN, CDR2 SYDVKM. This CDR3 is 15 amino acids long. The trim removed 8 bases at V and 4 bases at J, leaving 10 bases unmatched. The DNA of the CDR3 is TGTGCCAGCCTCGTTACTAGCGGGAGTTCGTACGAGCAGTACTTC. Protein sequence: CASLVTSGSSYEQYF.

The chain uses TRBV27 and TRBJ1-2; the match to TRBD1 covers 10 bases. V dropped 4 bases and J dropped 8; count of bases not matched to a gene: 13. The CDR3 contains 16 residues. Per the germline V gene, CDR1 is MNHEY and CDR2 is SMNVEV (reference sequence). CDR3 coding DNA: TGTGCCAGCAGTTCGACCCCCGGGACAGGGGTACGAGGCTACACCTTC. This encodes CASSSTPGTGVRGYTF.

The CDR3 nucleotides read TGTGCCAGCAGTTTCTGGGACTCCGCGATTTTGGATGAGCAGTTCTTC. Its protein is CASSFWDSAILDEQFF. The rearrangement joins TRBV28 to TRBJ2-1; tentatively, D is TRBD2 (6 bases). V lost 3 bases and J 8 bases, leaving 20 bases between the germline ends. This CDR3 contains 16 residues. CDR1 is MDHEN, CDR2 SYDVKM, per germline.

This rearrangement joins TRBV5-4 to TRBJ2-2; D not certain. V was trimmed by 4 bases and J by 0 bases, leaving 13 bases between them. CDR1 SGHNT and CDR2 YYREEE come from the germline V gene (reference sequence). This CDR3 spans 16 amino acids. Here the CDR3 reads CASSPSSPANTGELFF. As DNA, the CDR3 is TGTGCCAGCAGCCCGTCCTCCCCAGCGAACACCGGGGAGCTGTTTTTT.

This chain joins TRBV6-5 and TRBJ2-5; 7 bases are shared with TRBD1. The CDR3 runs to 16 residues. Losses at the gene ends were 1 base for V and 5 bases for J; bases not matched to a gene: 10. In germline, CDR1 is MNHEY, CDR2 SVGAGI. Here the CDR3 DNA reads TGTGCCAGCAGTTACTTTCCCGGGACAGCCCTGGAGACCCAGTACTTC. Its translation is CASSYFPGTALETQYF.

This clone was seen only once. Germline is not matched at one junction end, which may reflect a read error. CDR3: CSSSFPGANRRTGELFF. The CDR3 nucleotides read TGTTCCAGCAGCTTCCCAGGGGCCAATAGGCGCACCGGGGAGCTGTTTTTT. J is TRBJ2-2 and V is TRBV7-9; possibly TRBD1 for D (6 bases). CDR3 length: 17 residues. CDR1 is SEHNR, CDR2 FQNEAQ, per germline (reference sequence).

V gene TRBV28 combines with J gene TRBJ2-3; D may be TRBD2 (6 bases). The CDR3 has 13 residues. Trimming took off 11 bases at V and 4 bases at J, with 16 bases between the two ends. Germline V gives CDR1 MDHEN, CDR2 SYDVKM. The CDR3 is CAYTPSGADTQYF. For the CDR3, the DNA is TGTGCCTACACCCCCTCGGGGGCAGATACGCAGTATTTT.

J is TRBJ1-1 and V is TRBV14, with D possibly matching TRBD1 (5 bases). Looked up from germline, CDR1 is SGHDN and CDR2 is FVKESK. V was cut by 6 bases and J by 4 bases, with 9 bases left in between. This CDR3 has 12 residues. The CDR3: CASRGLSTEAFF. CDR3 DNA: TGTGCCAGCAGGGGGCTGAGCACTGAAGCTTTCTTT.

This CDR3 reads CASSQDLLAGGEQFF. DNA of the CDR3: TGTGCCAGCAGCCAAGATTTACTAGCGGGAGGTGAGCAGTTCTTC. V and J are TRBV4-2 and TRBJ2-1; 12 bases align to TRBD2. The junction had 3 bases not matched to a gene; V was cut back by 0 bases and J by 9 bases. Germline V lookup: CDR1 LGHNA, CDR2 YNFKEQ. This CDR3 has 15 residues.

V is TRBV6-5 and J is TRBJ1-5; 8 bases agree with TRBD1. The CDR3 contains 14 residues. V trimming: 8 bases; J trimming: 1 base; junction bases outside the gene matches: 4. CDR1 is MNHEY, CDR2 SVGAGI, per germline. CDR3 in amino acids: CASRQGLSNQPQHF. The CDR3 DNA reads TGTGCCAGCCGACAGGGGTTAAGCAATCAGCCCCAGCATTTT.